This T cell receptor (beta chain) was observed in a study of OX40 agonist ivuxolimab in advanced cancers. Some clones are missing from TCRdb's copy, which holds only in-frame ones; the method was immunoSEQ multiplex PCR. Of tens of thousands of clones in the sample, roughly 87% were seen once. The germline CDR1 and CDR2 sequences are SGHVS and FNYEAQ. The CDR3 is 14 amino acids. Trimming removed 5 bases from V and 4 bases from J; junction bases left unmatched: 4. This clone was seen only once. The receptor's source is an adult with an advanced solid tumor such as melanoma, head and neck, liver or kidney cancer. The sample was CD4+ or CD8+ T cells sorted from blood, taken in a trial of the OX40 agonist ivuxolimab. The chain couples TRBV7-6 to TRBJ1-1, with 10 positions matching TRBD1. CDR3: CASSGQGVVTEAFF. The CDR3 region has the DNA TGTGCCAGCAGCGGACAGGGGGTAGTCACTGAAGCTTTCTTT.